This T cell receptor beta chain stems from a study of cytomegalovirus exposure and HLA in healthy donors. Turning to the study itself: Per a later analysis, the approximately 690 first-cohort and under 150 validation repertoires shared one platform. Study-wide results and caveats: A few of the chains that were CMV-associated were confirmed in vitro to be specific for CMV antigens. Listed as cytomegalovirus-associated were 150 to 200 TCR beta chains. In the 120 or so validation repertoires, just under 95% of cluster scores exceeded 0, per a later analysis.

CDR1 and CDR2 from the germline V gene are SNHLY and FYNNEI. The CDR3 extends over 14 amino acids. The V and J ends lost 6 bases and 4 bases respectively, with 12 bases between them. Assay: immunoSEQ multiplex PCR; the TCRdb copy retains only in-frame clones and omits some. This table has about 190,000 clones, more than 65% appearing once. As regards this clone: Its specificity is unknown.

What was sequenced was PBMCs. The clonotype originates from a woman under 30 in good health and CMV-seropositive. This chain joins TRBV2 and TRBJ2-2; maybe TRBD1 (5 bases). The CDR3 spells CASSARVGTGELFF. CDR3 bases: TGTGCCAGCAGCGCCAGGGTCGGCACCGGGGAGCTGTTTTTT.